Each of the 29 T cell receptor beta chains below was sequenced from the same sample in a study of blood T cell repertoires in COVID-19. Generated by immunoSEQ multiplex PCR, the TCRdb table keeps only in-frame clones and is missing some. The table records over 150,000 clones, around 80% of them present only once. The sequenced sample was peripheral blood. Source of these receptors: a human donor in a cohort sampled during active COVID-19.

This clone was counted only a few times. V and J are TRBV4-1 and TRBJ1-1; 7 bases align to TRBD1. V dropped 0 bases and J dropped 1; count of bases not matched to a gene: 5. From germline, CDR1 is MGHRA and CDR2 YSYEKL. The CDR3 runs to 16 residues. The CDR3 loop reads CASSQDPGGGNTEAFF. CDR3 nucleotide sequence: TGCGCCAGCAGCCAAGATCCAGGGGGAGGGAACACTGAAGCTTTCTTT.

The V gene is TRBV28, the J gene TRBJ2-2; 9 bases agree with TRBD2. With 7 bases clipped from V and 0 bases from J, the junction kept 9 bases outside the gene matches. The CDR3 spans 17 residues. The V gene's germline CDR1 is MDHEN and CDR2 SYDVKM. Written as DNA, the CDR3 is TGTGCCAGCACATCCCAGCGGGGGGCGGCGAACACCGGGGAGCTGTTTTTT. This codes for CASTSQRGAANTGELFF.

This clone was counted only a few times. CDR3 loop: CASSQGLQGNYGYTF. In nucleotides, the CDR3 is TGCGCCAGCAGCCAAGGGCTTCAGGGGAACTATGGCTACACCTTC. The chain links TRBV4-1 to TRBJ1-2; D perhaps matches TRBD1 (6 bases). Trimming pared 1 base from V and 2 bases from J, leaving 11 bases between. The CDR3 extends over 15 amino acids. Per the germline V gene, CDR1 is MGHRA and CDR2 is YSYEKL.

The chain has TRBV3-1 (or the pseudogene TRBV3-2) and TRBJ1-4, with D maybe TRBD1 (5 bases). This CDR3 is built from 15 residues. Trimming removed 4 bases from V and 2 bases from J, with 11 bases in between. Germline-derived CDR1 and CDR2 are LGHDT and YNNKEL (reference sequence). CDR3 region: CASSPAGGTNEKLFF. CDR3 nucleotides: TGTGCCAGCAGCCCGGCGGGGGGGACTAATGAAAAACTGTTTTTT.

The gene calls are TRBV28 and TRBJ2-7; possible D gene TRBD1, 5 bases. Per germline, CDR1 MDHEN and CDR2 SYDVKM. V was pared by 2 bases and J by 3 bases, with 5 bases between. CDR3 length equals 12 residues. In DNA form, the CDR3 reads TGTGCCAGCAGTTTACAGGGCTACGAGCAGTACTTC. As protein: CASSLQGYEQYF.

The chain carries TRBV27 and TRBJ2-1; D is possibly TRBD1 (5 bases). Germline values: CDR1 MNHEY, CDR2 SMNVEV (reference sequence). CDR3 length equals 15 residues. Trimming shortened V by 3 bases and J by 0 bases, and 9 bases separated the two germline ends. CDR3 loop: CASSFNQGSYNEQFF. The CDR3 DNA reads TGTGCCAGCAGTTTCAACCAGGGCTCCTACAATGAGCAGTTCTTC.

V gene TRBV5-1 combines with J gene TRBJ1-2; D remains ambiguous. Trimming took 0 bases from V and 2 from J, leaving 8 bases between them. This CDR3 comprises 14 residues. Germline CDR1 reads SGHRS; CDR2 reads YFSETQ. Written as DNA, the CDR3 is TGCGCCAGCAGCTTGGCCGCGGAAAACTATGGCTACACCTTC. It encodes CASSLAAENYGYTF.

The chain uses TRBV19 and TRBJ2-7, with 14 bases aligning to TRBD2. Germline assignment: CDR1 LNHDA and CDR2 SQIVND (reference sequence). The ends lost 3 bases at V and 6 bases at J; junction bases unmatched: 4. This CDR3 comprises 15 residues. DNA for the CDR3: TGTGCCAGTAGTATCGGGACTAGCGGGAGTAGCGAGCAGTACTTC. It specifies CASSIGTSGSSEQYF.

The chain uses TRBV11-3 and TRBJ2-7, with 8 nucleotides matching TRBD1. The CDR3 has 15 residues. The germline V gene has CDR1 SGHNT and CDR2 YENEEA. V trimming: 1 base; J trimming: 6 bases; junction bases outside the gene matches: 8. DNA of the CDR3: TGTGCCAGCAGCTTAGGGGGACAGGAGCGTGCCGAGCAGTACTTC. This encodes CASSLGGQERAEQYF.

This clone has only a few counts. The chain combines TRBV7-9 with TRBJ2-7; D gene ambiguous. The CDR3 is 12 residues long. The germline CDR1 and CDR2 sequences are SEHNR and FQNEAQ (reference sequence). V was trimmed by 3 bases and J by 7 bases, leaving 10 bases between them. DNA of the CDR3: TGTGCCAGCAGCTTCTCCTCGAGGGAGCAGTACTTC. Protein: CASSFSSREQYF.

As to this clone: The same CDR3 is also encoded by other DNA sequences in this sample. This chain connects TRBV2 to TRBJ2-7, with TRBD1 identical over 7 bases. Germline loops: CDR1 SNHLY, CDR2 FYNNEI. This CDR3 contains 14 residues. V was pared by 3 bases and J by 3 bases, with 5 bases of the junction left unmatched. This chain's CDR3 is CASSEGAGGYEQYF. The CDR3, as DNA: TGTGCCAGCAGTGAGGGGGCAGGGGGCTACGAGCAGTACTTC.

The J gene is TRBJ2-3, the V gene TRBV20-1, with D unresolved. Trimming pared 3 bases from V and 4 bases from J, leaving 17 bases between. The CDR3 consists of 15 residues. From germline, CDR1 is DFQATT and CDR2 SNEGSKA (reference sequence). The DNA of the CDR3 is TGCAGTGCTAGTGTACGGGTTTTAGGAGCAGATACGCAGTATTTT. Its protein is CSASVRVLGADTQYF.

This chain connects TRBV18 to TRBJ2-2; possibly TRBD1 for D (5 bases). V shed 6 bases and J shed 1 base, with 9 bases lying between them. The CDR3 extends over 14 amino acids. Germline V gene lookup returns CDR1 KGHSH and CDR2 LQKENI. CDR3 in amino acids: CASSVQGNTGELFF. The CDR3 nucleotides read TGTGCCAGCTCTGTTCAGGGGAACACCGGGGAGCTGTTTTTT. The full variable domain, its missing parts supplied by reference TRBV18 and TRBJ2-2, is NAGVMQNPRHLVRRRGQEARLRCSPMKGHSHVYWYRQLPEEGLKFMVYLQKENIIDESGMPKERFSAEFPKEGPSILRIQQVVRGDSAAYFCASSVQGNTGELFFGEGSRLTVL.

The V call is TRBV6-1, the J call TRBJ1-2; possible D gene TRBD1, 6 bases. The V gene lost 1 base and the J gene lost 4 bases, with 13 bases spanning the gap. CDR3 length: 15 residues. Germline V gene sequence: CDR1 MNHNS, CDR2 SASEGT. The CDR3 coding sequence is TGTGCCAGCAGTGAAGGGGCGCAGGGGTTCTATGGCTACACCTTC. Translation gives CASSEGAQGFYGYTF.

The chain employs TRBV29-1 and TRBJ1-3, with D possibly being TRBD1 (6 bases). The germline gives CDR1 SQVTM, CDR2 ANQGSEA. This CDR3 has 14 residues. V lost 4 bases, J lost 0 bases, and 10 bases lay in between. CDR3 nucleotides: TGCAGCGTTGTAGGACAGACCTCTGGAAACACCATATATTTT. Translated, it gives CSVVGQTSGNTIYF.

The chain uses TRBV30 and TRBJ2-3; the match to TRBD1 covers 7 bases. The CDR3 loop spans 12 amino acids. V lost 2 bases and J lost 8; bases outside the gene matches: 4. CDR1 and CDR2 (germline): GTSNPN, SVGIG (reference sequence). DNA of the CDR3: TGTGCCTGGAGTCCAGACAGGGCTACGCAGTATTTT. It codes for CAWSPDRATQYF.

Written as DNA, the CDR3 is TGTGCCAGCAGCTTAGCTTTCGGACTAGAGGGCGCCGAGCAGTACTTC. Encoded protein: CASSLAFGLEGAEQYF. The chain carries TRBV7-8 and TRBJ2-7; 7 nucleotides agree with TRBD2. The CDR3 spans 16 residues. Germline V gene sequence: CDR1 SGHVS, CDR2 FQNEAQ. V gave up 0 bases and J gave up 6 bases; unmatched junction bases: 11.

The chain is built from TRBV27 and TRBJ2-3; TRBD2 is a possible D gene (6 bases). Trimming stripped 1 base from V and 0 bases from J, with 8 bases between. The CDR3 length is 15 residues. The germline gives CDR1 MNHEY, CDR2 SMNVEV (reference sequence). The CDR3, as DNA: TGTGCCAGCAGTTTATACGGGACTAGCACAGATACGCAGTATTTT. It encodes CASSLYGTSTDTQYF.

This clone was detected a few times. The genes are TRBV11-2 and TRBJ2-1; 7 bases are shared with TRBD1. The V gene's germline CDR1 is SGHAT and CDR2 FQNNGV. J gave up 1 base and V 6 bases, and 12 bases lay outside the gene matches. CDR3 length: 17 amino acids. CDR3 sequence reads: CASRVARDRVSYNEQFF. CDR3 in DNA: TGTGCCAGCAGGGTAGCTCGTGACAGGGTTTCCTACAATGAGCAGTTCTTC.

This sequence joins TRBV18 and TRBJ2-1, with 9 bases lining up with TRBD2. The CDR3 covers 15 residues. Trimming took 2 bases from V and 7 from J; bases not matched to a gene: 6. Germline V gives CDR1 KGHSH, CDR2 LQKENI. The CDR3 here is CASSPGSGRINEQFF. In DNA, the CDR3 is TGTGCCAGCTCACCAGGAAGCGGGAGGATAAATGAGCAGTTCTTC.

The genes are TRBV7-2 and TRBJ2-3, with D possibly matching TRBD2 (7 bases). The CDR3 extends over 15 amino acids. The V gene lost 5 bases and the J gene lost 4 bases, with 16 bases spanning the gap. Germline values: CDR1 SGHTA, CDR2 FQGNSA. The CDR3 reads CASSPGDTSADTQYF. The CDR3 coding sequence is TGTGCCAGCAGCCCAGGGGACACTAGCGCAGATACGCAGTATTTT.

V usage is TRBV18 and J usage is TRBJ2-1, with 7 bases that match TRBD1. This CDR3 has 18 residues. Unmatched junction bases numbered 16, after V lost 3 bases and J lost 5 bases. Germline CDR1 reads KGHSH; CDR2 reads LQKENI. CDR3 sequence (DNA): TGTGCCAGCTCACCCCGGGACAGAGGTTTCCCTACGAACAATGAGCAGTTCTTC. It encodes CASSPRDRGFPTNNEQFF.

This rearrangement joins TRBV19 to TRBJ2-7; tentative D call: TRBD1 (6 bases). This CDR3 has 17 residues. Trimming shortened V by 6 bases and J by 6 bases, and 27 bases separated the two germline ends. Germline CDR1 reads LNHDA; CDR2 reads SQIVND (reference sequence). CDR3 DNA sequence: TGTGCCAGTAGCAACCCGCCAGGGTCAGGGGTTGGAGTCGAGCAGTACTTC. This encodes CASSNPPGSGVGVEQYF. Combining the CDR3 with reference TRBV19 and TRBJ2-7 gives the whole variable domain DGGITQSPKYLFRKEGQNVTLSCEQNLNHDAMYWYRQDPGQGLRLIYYSQIVNDFQKGDIAEGYSVSREKKESFPLTVTSAQKNPTAFYLCASSNPPGSGVGVEQYFGPGTRLTVT.

CDR3: CASSLDRFIGSGNTIYF. The CDR3 bases are TGTGCCAGCAGCTTAGATCGATTTATCGGCTCTGGAAACACCATATATTTT. V usage is TRBV11-2 and J usage is TRBJ1-3; unclear D gene. Trimming took off 0 bases at V and 0 bases at J, with 12 bases between the two ends. Germline loops: CDR1 SGHAT, CDR2 FQNNGV. There are 17 residues in the CDR3. Variable domain in full (rest from reference TRBV11-2 and TRBJ1-3): EAGVAQSPRYKIIEKRQSVAFWCNPISGHATLYWYQQILGQGPKLLIQFQNNGVVDDSQLPKDRFSAERLKGVDSTLKIQPAKLEDSAVYLCASSLDRFIGSGNTIYFGEGSWLTVV.

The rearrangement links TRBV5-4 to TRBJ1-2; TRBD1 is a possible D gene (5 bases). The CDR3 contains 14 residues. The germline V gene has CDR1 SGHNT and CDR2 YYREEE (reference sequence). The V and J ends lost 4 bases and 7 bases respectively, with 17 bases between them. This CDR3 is CASSAGGRDFGYTF. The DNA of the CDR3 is TGTGCCAGCAGCGCTGGGGGGAGGGACTTTGGCTACACCTTC. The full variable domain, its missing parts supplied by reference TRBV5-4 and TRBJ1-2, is ETGVTQSPTHLIKTRGQQVTLRCSSQSGHNTVSWYQQALGQGPQFIFQYYREEENGRGNFPPRFSGLQFPNYSSELNVNALELDDSALYLCASSAGGRDFGYTFGSGTRLTVV.

In nucleotides, the CDR3 is TGTGCCAGCTCACCTATTGGGCTAGCGGGAGCGAAAGAGCAGTACTTC. Protein product: CASSPIGLAGAKEQYF. The chain has TRBV18 and TRBJ2-7; 10 bases line up with TRBD2. This CDR3 comprises 16 residues. V lost 3 bases and J lost 7; bases outside the gene matches: 12. Germline values: CDR1 KGHSH, CDR2 LQKENI.

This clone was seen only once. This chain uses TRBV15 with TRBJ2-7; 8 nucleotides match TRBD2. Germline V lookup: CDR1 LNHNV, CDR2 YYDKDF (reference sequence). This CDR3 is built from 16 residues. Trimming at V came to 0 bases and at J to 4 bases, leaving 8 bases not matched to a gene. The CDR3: CATSRDGRASFYEQYF. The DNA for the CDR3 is TGTGCCACCAGCAGAGACGGGAGGGCCTCGTTTTACGAGCAGTACTTC. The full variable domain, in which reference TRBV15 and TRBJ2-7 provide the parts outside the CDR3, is DAMVIQNPRYQVTQFGKPVTLSCSQTLNHNVMYWYQQKSSQAPKLLFHYYDKDFNNEADTPDNFQSRRPNTSFCFLDIRSPGLGDTAMYLCATSRDGRASFYEQYFGPGTRLTVT.

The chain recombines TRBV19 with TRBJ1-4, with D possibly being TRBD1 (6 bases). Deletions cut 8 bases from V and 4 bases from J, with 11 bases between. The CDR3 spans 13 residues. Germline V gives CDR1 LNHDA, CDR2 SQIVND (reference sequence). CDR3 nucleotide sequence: TGTGCCAGTGCAGGGGTCCGTAATGAAAAACTGTTTTTT. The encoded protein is CASAGVRNEKLFF. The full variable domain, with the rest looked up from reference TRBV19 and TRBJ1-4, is DGGITQSPKYLFRKEGQNVTLSCEQNLNHDAMYWYRQDPGQGLRLIYYSQIVNDFQKGDIAEGYSVSREKKESFPLTVTSAQKNPTAFYLCASAGVRNEKLFFGSGTQLSVL.

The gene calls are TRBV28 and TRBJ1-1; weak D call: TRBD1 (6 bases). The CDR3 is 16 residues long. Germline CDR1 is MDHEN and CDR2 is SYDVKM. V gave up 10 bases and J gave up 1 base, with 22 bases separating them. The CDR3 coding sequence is TGTGCCATCCGCGGATACCAGGGGCAGCCGAACACTGAAGCTTTCTTT. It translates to CAIRGYQGQPNTEAFF.